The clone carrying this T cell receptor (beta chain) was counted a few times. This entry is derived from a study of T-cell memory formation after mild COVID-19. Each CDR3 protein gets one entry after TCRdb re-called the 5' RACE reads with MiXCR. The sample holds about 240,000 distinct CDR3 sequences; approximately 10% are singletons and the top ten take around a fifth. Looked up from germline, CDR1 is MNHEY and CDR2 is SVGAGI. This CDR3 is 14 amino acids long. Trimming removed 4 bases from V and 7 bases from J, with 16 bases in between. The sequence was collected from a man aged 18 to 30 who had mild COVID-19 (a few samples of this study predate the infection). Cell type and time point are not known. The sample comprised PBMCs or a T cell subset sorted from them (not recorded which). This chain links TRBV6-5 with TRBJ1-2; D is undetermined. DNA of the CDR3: TGTGCCAGCAGTTTGACTATTCTACGGGGTGGCTACACCTTC. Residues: CASSLTILRGGYTF.